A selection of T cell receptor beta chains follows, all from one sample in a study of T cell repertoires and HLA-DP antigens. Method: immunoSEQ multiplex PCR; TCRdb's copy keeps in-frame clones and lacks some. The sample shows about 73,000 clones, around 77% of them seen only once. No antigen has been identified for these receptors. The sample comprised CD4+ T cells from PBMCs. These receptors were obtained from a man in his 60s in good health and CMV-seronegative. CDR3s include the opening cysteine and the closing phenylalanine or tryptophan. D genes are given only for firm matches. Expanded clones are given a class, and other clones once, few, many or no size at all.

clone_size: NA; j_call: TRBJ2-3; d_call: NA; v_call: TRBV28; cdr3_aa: CASSMSWTDTQYF; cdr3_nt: TGTGCCAGCAGCATGAGTTGGACAGATACGCAGTATTTT
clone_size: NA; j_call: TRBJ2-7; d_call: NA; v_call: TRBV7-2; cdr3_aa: CASSPSLGRRTYEQYF; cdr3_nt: TGTGCCAGCAGCCCATCGTTAGGTCGGCGGACCTACGAGCAGTACTTC
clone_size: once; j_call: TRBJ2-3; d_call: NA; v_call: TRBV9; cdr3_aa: CASSVSPNLASGTDTQYF; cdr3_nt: TGTGCCAGCAGCGTATCCCCCAACTTAGCGTCGGGCACAGATACGCAGTATTTT
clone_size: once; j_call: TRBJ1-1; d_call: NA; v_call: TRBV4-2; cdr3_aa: CASSLASNTEAFF; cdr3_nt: TGTGCCAGCAGCCTAGCATCGAACACTGAAGCTTTCTTT
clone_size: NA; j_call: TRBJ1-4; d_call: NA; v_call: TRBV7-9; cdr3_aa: CASTLLGKNEKLFF; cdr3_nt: TGTGCCAGCACCCTCCTCGGAAAAAATGAAAAACTGTTTTTT
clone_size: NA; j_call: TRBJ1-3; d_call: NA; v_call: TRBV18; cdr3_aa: CASSPDRTISGNTIYF; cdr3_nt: TGTGCCAGCTCACCCGACAGGACCATCTCTGGAAACACCATATATTTT
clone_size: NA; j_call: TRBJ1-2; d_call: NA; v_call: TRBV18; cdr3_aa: CASSPEAYGYTF; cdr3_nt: TGTGCCAGCTCACCAGAGGCCTATGGCTACACCTTC
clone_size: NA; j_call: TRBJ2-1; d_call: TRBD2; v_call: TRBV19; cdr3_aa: CASSSRLAGGQDEQFF; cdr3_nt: TGTGCCAGTAGTAGTCGGCTAGCGGGAGGGCAAGATGAGCAGTTCTTC
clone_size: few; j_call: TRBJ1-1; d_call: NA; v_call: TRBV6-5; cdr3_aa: CASSYNVRGTEAFF; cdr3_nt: TGTGCCAGCAGTTACAACGTCAGAGGCACTGAAGCTTTCTTT
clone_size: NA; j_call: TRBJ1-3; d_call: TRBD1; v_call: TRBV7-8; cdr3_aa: CASSQGVGGVTIYF; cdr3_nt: TGTGCCAGCAGCCAGGGGGTGGGTGGTGTCACCATATATTTT
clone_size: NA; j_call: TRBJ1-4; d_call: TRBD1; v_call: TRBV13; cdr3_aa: CASSSRDRDRNEKLFF; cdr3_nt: TGTGCCAGCAGCTCGAGGGACCGGGACAGGAATGAAAAACTGTTTTTT
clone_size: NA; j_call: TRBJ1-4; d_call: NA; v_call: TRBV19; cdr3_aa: CASSQRSTGEKLFF; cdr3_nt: TGTGCCAGTAGTCAAAGGTCCACCGGAGAAAAACTGTTTTTT
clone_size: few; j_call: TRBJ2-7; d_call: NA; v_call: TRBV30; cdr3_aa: CAWGGNAYEQYF; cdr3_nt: TGTGCCTGGGGGGGGAACGCCTACGAGCAGTACTTC
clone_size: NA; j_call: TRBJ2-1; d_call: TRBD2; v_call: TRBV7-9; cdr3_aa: CASSRAGERNEQFF; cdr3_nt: TGTGCCAGCAGCAGAGCGGGAGAAAGGAATGAGCAGTTCTTC
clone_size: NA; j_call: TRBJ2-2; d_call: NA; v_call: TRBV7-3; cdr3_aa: CASRDGLAGELFF; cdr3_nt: TGTGCCAGCCGCGACGGATTGGCCGGGGAGCTGTTTTTT
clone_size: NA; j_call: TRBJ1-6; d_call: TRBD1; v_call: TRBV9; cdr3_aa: CASSVERGGSSYNSPLHF; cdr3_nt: TGTGCCAGCAGCGTAGAGCGAGGGGGCAGCTCCTATAATTCACCCCTCCACTTT
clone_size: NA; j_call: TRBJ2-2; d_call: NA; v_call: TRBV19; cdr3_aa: CASSTLASSRAGELFF; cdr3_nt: TGTGCCAGTAGTACCCTGGCTTCTAGCAGAGCCGGGGAGCTGTTTTTT
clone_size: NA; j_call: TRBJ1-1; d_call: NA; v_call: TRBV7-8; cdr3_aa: CASSLFPGLGTEAFF; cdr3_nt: TGTGCCAGCAGCTTATTCCCGGGACTGGGGACTGAAGCTTTCTTT
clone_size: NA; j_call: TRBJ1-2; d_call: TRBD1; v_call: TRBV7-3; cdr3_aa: CASSLSTGGQYGYTF; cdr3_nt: TGTGCCAGCAGCTTATCCACAGGGGGCCAATATGGCTACACCTTC
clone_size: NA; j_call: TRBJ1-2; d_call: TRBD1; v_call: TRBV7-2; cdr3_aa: CASSLDSSGGRHYGYTF; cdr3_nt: TGTGCCAGCAGCTTAGATTCTTCAGGGGGGCGGCACTATGGCTACACCTTC
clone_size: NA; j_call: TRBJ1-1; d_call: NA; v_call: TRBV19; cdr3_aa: CASMTRGADTEAFF; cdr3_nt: TGTGCCAGTATGACTCGGGGGGCGGACACTGAAGCTTTCTTT
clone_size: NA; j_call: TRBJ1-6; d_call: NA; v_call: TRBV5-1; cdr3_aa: CASSSDSSYNSPLHF; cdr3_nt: TGCGCCAGCAGCTCCGACAGCTCCTATAATTCACCCCTCCACTTT
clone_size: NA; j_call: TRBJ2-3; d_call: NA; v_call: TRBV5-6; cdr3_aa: CASSLGSSTDTQYF; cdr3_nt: TGTGCCAGCAGCTTGGGGAGTAGCACAGATACGCAGTATTTT
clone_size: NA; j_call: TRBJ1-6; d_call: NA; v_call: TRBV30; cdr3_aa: CAWNGPYNSPLHF; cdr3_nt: TGTGCCTGGAACGGTCCTTATAATTCACCCCTCCACTTT
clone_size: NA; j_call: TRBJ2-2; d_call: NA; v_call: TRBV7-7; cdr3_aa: CASSLFAGAGELFF; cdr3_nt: TGTGCCAGCAGCTTATTTGCTGGGGCCGGGGAGCTGTTTTTT
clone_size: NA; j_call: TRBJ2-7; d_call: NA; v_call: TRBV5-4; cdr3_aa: CASSPDKDGEQYF; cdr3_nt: TGTGCCAGCAGCCCGGACAAGGACGGCGAGCAGTACTTC
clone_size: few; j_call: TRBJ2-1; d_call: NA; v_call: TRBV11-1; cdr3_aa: CASSLSSLAPYNEQFF; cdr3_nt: TGTGCCAGCAGCTTATCAAGCCTGGCCCCCTACAATGAGCAGTTCTTC
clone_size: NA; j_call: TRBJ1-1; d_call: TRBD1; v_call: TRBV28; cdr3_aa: CASSYPGQGNTEAFF; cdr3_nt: TGTGCCAGCAGTTATCCCGGACAGGGGAACACTGAAGCTTTCTTT
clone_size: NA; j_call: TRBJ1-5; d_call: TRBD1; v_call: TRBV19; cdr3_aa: CASTRDSYSNQPQHF; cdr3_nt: TGTGCCAGTACCCGGGACAGTTATAGCAATCAGCCCCAGCATTTT
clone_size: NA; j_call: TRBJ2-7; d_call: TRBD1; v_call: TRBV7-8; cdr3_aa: CASSLEGQGFHEQYF; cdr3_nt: TGTGCCAGCAGCTTAGAGGGACAGGGTTTCCACGAGCAGTACTTC
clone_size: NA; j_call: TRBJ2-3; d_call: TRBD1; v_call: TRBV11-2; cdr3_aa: CASSSWGQGTDTQYF; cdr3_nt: TGTGCCAGCAGCTCCTGGGGACAGGGCACAGATACGCAGTATTTT
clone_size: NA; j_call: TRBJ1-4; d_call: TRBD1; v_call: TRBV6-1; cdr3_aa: CASSVRPGGEKLFF; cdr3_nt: TGTGCCAGCAGTGTACGGCCAGGGGGTGAAAAACTGTTTTTT
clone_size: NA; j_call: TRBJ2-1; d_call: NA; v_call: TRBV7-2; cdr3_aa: CASSLGGGGYNEQFF; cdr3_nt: TGTGCCAGCAGCTTAGGGGGAGGGGGTTACAATGAGCAGTTCTTC
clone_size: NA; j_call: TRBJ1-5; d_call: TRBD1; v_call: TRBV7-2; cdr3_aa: CASSGLGGYGGQPQHF; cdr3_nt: TGTGCCAGCTCCGGGTTAGGGGGCTACGGCGGGCAGCCCCAGCATTTT
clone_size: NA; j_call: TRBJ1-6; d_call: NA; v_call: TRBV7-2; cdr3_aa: CASSLASDGVSPLHF; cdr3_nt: TGTGCCAGCAGCTTAGCTTCCGATGGCGTTTCACCCCTCCACTTT
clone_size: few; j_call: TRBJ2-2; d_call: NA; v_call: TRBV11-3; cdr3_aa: CASSTGAGVVENTGELFF; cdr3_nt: TGTGCCAGCAGCACAGGGGCGGGAGTAGTTGAGAACACCGGGGAGCTGTTTTTT
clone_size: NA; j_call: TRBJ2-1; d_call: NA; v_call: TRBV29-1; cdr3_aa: CSAFKGREQFF; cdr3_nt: TGCAGCGCTTTCAAGGGACGAGAGCAGTTCTTC
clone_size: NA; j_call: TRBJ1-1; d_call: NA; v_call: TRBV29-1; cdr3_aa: CSVRRQLNTEAFF; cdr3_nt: TGCAGCGTTAGAAGACAGCTGAACACTGAAGCTTTCTTT
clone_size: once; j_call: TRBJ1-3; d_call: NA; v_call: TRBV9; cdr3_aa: CASSVEPVISGNTIYF; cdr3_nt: TGTGCCAGCAGCGTAGAGCCAGTTATCTCTGGAAACACCATATATTTT
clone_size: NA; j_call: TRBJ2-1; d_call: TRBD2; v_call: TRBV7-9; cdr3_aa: CGSNPGGAYNEQFF; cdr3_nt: TGCGGCAGCAACCCGGGGGGGGCCTACAATGAGCAGTTCTTC
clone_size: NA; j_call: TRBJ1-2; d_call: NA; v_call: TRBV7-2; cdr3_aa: CASSLKEGRWGYTF; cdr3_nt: TGTGCCAGCAGCTTAAAGGAGGGCCGGTGGGGCTACACCTTC
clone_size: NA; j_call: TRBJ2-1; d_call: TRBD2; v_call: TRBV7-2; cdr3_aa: CASSFHSGAGGANEQFF; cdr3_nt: TGTGCCAGCAGCTTCCACTCGGGAGCGGGAGGAGCCAATGAGCAGTTCTTC
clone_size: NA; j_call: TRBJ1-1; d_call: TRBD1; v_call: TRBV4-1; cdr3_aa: CASSLRQGQMNTEAFF; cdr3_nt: TGCGCCAGCAGCCTCCGACAGGGACAAATGAACACTGAAGCTTTCTTT
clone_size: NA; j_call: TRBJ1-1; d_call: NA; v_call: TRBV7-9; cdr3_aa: CASSFGGGTEAFF; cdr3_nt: TGTGCCAGCAGCTTTGGAGGCGGCACTGAAGCTTTCTTT
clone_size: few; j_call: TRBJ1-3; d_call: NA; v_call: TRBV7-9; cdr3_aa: CASRQSSGNTIYF; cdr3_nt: TGTGCCAGCAGGCAGAGCTCTGGAAACACCATATATTTT
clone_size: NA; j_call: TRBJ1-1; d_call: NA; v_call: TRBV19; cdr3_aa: CASSIGRDTEAFF; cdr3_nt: TGTGCCAGTAGTATAGGTCGGGACACTGAAGCTTTCTTT
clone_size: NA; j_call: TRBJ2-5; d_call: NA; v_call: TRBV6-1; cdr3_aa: CASGLGGHAETQYF; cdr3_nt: TGTGCCAGCGGATTAGGGGGACATGCGGAGACCCAGTACTTC
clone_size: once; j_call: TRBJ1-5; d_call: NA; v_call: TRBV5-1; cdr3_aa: CASSLTGGDNQPQHF; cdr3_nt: TGCGCCAGCAGCTTGACGGGGGGCGACAATCAGCCCCAGCATTTT